This T cell receptor beta chain was identified during a study of T cell changes during pregnancy in multiple sclerosis. The protocol was immunoSEQ multiplex PCR, while the TCRdb copy is restricted to in-frame clones and leaves out a portion. The sample lists tens of thousands of clones; over 90% were seen once. Germline CDR1 reads SGHNT; CDR2 reads YENEEA. This CDR3 has 16 amino acids. The V end lost 1 base, the J end lost 4 bases, and 16 bases lay between the germline ends. The chain links TRBV11-3 to TRBJ2-5, with D perhaps matching TRBD2 (6 bases). The sample consisted of peripheral blood, taken in the third trimester of pregnancy. This TCR was sampled from a female donor with multiple sclerosis, enrolled in a pregnancy study. The CDR3 here is CASSLAPQEGRETQYF. The CDR3 nucleotides read TGTGCCAGCAGCTTAGCCCCACAGGAGGGTCGAGAGACCCAGTACTTC.